This paragraph covers one T cell receptor (beta chain) sequence. This clonotype was seen a few times. The clone's antigen remains unknown. Nothing much larger sits one base from this clone, and base qualities are not available. These data originate in a study of T cell repertoires in cytomegalovirus infection (dated by TCRdb to the late 2010s). For context, the study as a whole: Recently identified HLA-C-restricted CMV epitopes, whose presentation resists viral immunomodulation, were targeted by peptide stimulations together with well-studied HLA-B-restricted epitopes. Donor HLA type was relevant to the analysis, as public TCR beta signatures indicated carriage of CMV infection together with the matching HLA type.

Summary of the overall study and its limitations: Cumulative frequency of public TCR beta family members discriminated carriers of CMV infection plus the relevant HLA type in this cohort and an independent approximately 360-donor cohort. The ex vivo response was dominated by HLA-C-restricted CMV-specific TCR beta clonotypes, and the single most frequent clonotype in two of eight donors was supplied by these HLA-C-restricted clonotypes.

The treatment or condition label, read with the paper, signifies: in vitro stimulation with specific CMV peptide epitopes to enrich CMV-specific T cells. The trim is 6 bases for V and 4 bases for J, with a gap of 18 bases between the germline ends. The CDR3 runs 15 amino acids, cysteine and phenylalanine included. Just CDR3 DNA is preserved here, 45 bases in frame from base 1. From the germline V gene (reference sequence), CDR1 is MNHEY and CDR2 is SMNVEV. TCRdb shows the sequencer as Illumina HiSeq 1500. Starting from the raw public reads, TCRdb applied fastp trimming at Q25, assembled clones with MiXCR and retained in-frame beta chains. A single entry per CDR3 protein holds the most common genes and DNA from its merged rows. The sample table shows fewer than 850,000 distinct CDR3 sequences, and approximately 32% are seen once. The biggest ten clones account for around 13% of the sample.

Material: cultured CD8+ T cells from PBMCs, obtained from culture after CMV antigen stimulation. The TCR sequence derives from a human donor in good health (CMV status not recorded). Some clones in this sample may be carry-over from other donors' samples. Recombination linked TRBV27 to TRBJ1-1; TRBD1 is perhaps the D gene, given 6 matching bases. The CDR3 is CASRGMTGWGTEAFF. In nucleotide form, the sequence is TGTGCCAGCAGGGGAATGACAGGATGGGGCACTGAAGCTTTCTTT.